This record covers a single TCR beta chain. The CDR3 covers 17 residues. The germline V gene encodes CDR1 SGHVS and CDR2 FNYEAQ. Unmatched junction bases numbered 9, after V lost 5 bases and J lost 0 bases. The repertoire was sequenced with immunoSEQ multiplex PCR; TCRdb's copy has only in-frame clones and lacks some. This sample has more than 250,000 clones, with about 87% found just once. This sample is part of a study of Ad26.COV2.S vaccination and SARS-CoV-2 variants. About the study: Trial arm assignment for the donor was COV1001 Ad26.COV2.S. Ad26.COV2.S was injected intramuscularly once or twice, 56 days apart.

Treatment: 15 to 20 received Ad26.COV2.S at low or high dose, single or two shots; 5 received placebo; per-sample allocation not given. Each sample was drawn 63 days after the first injection (of vaccine or placebo). Within Boston, the person who donated was an adult of 18-55 years. An Ad26 vector expressing Wuhan-strain SARS-CoV-2 spike constituted the vaccine. This clonotype was obtained from a person between 18 and 59 years old who received the Ad26.COV2.S COVID-19 vaccine or a placebo. The chain employs TRBV7-6 and TRBJ2-1; TRBD2 matches 8 bases. The starting material was peripheral blood, obtained in a trial of Ad26.COV2.S vaccine versus placebo. Here the CDR3 DNA reads TGTGCCAGCAGCCGGGTAGCGGGACCCCCCTCCTACAATGAGCAGTTCTTC. Protein: CASSRVAGPPSYNEQFF.